A selection of T cell receptor beta chains follows, all from one sample in a study of beta chain features in type 1 diabetes. Sequencing was performed with immunoSEQ multiplex PCR; in TCRdb, only in-frame clones are kept and a portion is missing. The profile covers approximately 730,000 clones, with 13% appearing a single time and around 0.022% taken by the ten largest. What was sequenced was naive CD4+ T cells from blood. The receptors here all came from a man younger than 35 with type 1 diabetes. Both conserved end residues are part of each CDR3. A D gene is named only where the DNA matches it firmly. Clone size appears in some rows only: once, few, many, or a class for an expanded clone.

abundance	v_gene	d_gene	j_gene	CDR3aa	CDR3nt
NA	TRBV4-2	TRBD2	TRBJ2-6	CASSQGLAGASPGANVLTF	TGTGCCAGCAGCCAAGGGCTAGCGGGGGCGTCCCCTGGGGCCAACGTCCTGACTTTC
NA	TRBV10-2	NA	TRBJ1-1	CASRNTEAFF	TGCGCCAGCAGGAACACTGAAGCTTTCTTT
few	TRBV5-1	NA	TRBJ1-1	CASSLAGSSTEAFF	TGCGCCAGCAGCTTGGCAGGGTCCAGCACTGAAGCTTTCTTT
NA	TRBV30	TRBD1	TRBJ1-4	CASDRGSFEKLFF	TGTGCCAGCGACAGGGGCTCGTTCGAAAAACTGTTTTTT
NA	TRBV11-3	TRBD1	TRBJ2-3	CASSTRQGALDTQYF	TGTGCCAGCAGCACCAGACAGGGGGCTCTGGATACGCAGTATTTT
few	TRBV9	NA	TRBJ2-3	CASSDDPGLTDTQYF	TGTGCCAGCAGCGACGACCCCGGGCTCACAGATACGCAGTATTTT
few	TRBV10-3	NA	TRBJ2-1	CAISESVEQFF	TGTGCCATCAGTGAGAGTGTTGAGCAGTTCTTC
NA	TRBV5-1	TRBD1	TRBJ1-1	CASSTDRATEAFF	TGCGCCAGCAGCACAGACAGGGCCACTGAAGCTTTCTTT
few	TRBV5-6	TRBD1	TRBJ2-7	CASSPDRTHYEQYF	TGTGCCAGCAGCCCGGACAGGACACACTACGAGCAGTACTTC
few	TRBV6-5	NA	TRBJ1-5	CASTQGWNQPQHF	TGTGCCAGCACCCAGGGATGGAATCAGCCCCAGCATTTT
few	TRBV4-1	TRBD1	TRBJ2-5	CASSPRQGLQETQYF	TGCGCCAGCAGCCCCAGACAGGGGTTGCAAGAGACCCAGTACTTC
few	TRBV5-4	NA	TRBJ2-1	CASSSAGILGQFF	TGTGCCAGCAGCTCCGCGGGGATCTTGGGGCAGTTCTTC
few	TRBV4-1	NA	TRBJ2-1	CASSLILLGWDEQFF	TGCGCCAGCAGCCTTATCTTACTAGGATGGGATGAGCAGTTCTTC
few	TRBV18	NA	TRBJ1-1	CASSPKPQSTEAFF	TGTGCCAGCTCACCAAAGCCGCAGAGCACTGAAGCTTTCTTT
NA	TRBV30	NA	TRBJ1-6	CAWSGGGSNSPLHF	TGTGCCTGGAGTGGTGGGGGCTCTAATTCACCCCTCCACTTT
NA	TRBV5-1	NA	TRBJ1-5	CASSVGTMNQPQHF	TGCGCCAGCAGTGTGGGGACGATGAATCAGCCCCAGCATTTT
NA	TRBV25-1	NA	TRBJ2-1	CASRASPGNEQFF	TGTGCCAGCAGGGCCAGCCCCGGCAATGAGCAGTTCTTC
NA	TRBV29-1	NA	TRBJ2-3	CSVAIGDTQYF	TGCAGCGTTGCCATTGGAGATACGCAGTATTTT
few	TRBV7-9	NA	TRBJ2-2	CASSPSGRTGELFF	TGTGCCAGCAGCCCCTCGGGGAGGACCGGGGAGCTGTTTTTT
NA	TRBV18	TRBD1	TRBJ2-7	CASSPKTGAEQYF	TGTGCCAGCTCACCTAAGACAGGGGCTGAGCAGTACTTC